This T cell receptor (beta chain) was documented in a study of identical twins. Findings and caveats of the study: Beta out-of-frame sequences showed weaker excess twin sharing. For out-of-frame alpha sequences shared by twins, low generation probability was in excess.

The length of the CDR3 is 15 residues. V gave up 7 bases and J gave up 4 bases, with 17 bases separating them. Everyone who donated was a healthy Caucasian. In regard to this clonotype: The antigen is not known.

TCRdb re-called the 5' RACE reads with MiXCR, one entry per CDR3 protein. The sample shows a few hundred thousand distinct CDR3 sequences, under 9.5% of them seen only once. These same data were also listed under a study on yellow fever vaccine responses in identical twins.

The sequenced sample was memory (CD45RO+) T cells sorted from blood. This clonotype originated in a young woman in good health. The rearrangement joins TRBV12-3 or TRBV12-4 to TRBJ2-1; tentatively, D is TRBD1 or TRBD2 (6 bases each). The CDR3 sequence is CASTWWGASYNEQFF. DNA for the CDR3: TGTGCCAGCACCTGGTGGGGGGCGAGTTACAATGAGCAGTTCTTC.